This TCR beta chain was recovered during a study of blood T cell repertoires in COVID-19. For the study at large: The United States, Italy and Spain supplied acute and convalescent COVID-19 samples. Sources were T cells, B-cell-depleted T cells, or PBMCs; the material itself was cDNA or gDNA.

Libraries were prepared by immunoSEQ multiplex PCR; TCRdb keeps only in-frame clonotypes and omits some of them. The data show 100,000 to 150,000 clones, more than 60% seen once. The germline V gene has CDR1 LNHNV and CDR2 YYDKDF (reference sequence). This CDR3 is 21 amino acids long. V dropped 0 bases and J dropped 4; count of bases not matched to a gene: 18. This chain links TRBV15 with TRBJ2-5, with 12 bases fitting TRBD2. Sequencing was done on a sample of peripheral blood. The receptor was isolated from a woman aged 70 to 79 with acute or convalescent COVID-19. The CDR3 nucleotides are TGTGCCACCAGCAGAGATTGGGGCATTGGGCTAGCGGGAGGGTTTCGAGAGACCCAGTACTTC. Translating it yields CATSRDWGIGLAGGFRETQYF. Supplemented by reference TRBV15 and TRBJ2-5, the full variable domain reads DAMVIQNPRYQVTQFGKPVTLSCSQTLNHNVMYWYQQKSSQAPKLLFHYYDKDFNNEADTPDNFQSRRPNTSFCFLDIRSPGLGDTAMYLCATSRDWGIGLAGGFRETQYFGPGTRLLVL.